This passage covers 2 T cell receptor beta chains from one sample sequenced in a study of cytomegalovirus exposure and HLA in healthy donors. The PCR contained 60 Vbeta and 13 Jbeta primers. Clones were sequenced by immunoSEQ multiplex PCR, and TCRdb holds only the in-frame ones, with some missing. The sample consists of roughly 200,000 clones, over 65% of them appearing once. The sample was PBMCs. The receptors originated from a woman in her sixties or seventies in good health and CMV-seropositive.

J is TRBJ2-5 and V is TRBV9, with 10 bases that match TRBD1. The germline V gene encodes CDR1 SGDLS and CDR2 YYNGEE. The V segment lost 0 bases and the J segment 3 bases; nucleotides outside the gene matches: 5. CDR3 length: 16 amino acids. The CDR3 here is CASSVGRQGAKETQYF. The CDR3 DNA reads as TGTGCCAGCAGCGTAGGTCGACAGGGGGCGAAAGAGACCCAGTACTTC.

The V call is TRBV7-9, the J call TRBJ2-2; no reliable D call. The CDR3 has 19 amino acids. Per germline, CDR1 SEHNR and CDR2 FQNEAQ (reference sequence). V was cut by 1 base and J by 3 bases, with 21 bases left in between. The CDR3 loop is CASSLDRAFSPPYTGELFF. The CDR3 nucleotides are TGTGCCAGCAGCTTAGACCGAGCCTTCTCCCCCCCATACACCGGGGAGCTGTTTTTT.